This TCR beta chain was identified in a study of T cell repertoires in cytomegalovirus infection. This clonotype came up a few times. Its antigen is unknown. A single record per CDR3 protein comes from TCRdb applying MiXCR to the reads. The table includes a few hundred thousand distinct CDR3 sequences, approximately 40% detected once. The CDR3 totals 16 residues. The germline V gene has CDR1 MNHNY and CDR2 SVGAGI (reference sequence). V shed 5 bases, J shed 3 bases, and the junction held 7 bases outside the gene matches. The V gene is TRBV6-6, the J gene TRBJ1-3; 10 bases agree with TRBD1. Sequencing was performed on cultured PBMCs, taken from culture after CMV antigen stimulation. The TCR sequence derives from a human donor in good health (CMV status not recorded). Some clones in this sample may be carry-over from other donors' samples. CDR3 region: CASSIMGQGSGNTIYF. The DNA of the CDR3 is TGTGCCAGCAGTATCATGGGACAGGGGAGTGGAAACACCATATATTTT.